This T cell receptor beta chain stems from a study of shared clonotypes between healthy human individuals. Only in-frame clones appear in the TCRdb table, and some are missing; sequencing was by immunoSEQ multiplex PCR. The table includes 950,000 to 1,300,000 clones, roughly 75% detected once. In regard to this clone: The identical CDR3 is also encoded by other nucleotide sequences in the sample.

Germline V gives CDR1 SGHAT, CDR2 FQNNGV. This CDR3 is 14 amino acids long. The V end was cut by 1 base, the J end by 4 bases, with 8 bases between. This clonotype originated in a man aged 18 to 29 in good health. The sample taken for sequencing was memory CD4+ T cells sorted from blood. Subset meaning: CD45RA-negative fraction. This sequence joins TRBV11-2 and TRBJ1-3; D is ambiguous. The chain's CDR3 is CASSLGRPGNTIYF. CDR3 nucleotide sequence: TGTGCCAGCAGCTTAGGGAGGCCCGGAAACACCATATATTTT.